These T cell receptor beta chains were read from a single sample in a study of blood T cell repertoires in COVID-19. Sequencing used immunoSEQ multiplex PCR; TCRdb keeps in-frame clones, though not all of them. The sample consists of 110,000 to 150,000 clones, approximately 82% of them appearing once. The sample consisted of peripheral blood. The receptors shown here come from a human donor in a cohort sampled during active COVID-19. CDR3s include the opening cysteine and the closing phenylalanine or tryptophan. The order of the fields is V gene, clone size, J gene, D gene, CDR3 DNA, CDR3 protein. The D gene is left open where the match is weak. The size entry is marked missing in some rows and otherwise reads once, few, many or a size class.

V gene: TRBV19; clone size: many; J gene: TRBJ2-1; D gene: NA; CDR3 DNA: TGTGCCAGTAGTGTCCCTGGTTTTGACCGAGCGGGCATGTACAATGAGCAGTTCTTC; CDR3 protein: CASSVPGFDRAGMYNEQFF
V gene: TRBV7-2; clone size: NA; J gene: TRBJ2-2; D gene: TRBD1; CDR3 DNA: TGTGCCAGCACCTGGACAGGGGGCGCCGGATACACCGGGGAGCTGTTTTTT; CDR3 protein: CASTWTGGAGYTGELFF
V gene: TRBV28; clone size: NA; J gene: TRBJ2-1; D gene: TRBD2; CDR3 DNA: TGTGCCAGCAGTTTACCCCTCCAGAGCGGGAGTAATGAGCAGTTCTTC; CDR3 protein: CASSLPLQSGSNEQFF
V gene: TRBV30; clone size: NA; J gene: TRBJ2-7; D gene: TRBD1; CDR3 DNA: TGTGCCTGGTCGTGGGGACAGGGAAGGAACGAGCAGTACTTC; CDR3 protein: CAWSWGQGRNEQYF
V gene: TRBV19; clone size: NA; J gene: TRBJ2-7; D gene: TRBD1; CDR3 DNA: TGTGCCAGTAGTGTGGGACAGGGCTACGAGCAGTACTTC; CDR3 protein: CASSVGQGYEQYF
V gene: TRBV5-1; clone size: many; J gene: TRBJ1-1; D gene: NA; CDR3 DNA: TGCGCCAGCAGCCCCTTACAGGGAGTTGACACTGAAGCTTTCTTT; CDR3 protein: CASSPLQGVDTEAFF
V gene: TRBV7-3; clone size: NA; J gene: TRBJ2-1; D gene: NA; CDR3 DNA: TGTGCCAGCAGCCCCGGGTCCCACTACAATGAGCAGTTCTTC; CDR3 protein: CASSPGSHYNEQFF
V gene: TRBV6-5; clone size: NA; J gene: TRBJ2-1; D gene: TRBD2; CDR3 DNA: TGTGCCAGCAGCGCGCTAGCGGGTCATGAGCAGTTCTTC; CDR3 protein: CASSALAGHEQFF
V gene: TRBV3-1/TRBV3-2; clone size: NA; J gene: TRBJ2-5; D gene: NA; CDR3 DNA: TGTGCCAGCAGCCAAGTAAAAGGGGGACGGGCGACCCAGTACTTC; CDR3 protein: CASSQVKGGRATQYF
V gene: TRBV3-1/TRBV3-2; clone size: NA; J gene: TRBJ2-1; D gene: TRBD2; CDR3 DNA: TGTGCCAGCAGCCGCCGAGAGGGACTAGCGGGGGGCCCATCGCTCAATGAGCAGTTCTTC; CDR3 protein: CASSRREGLAGGPSLNEQFF
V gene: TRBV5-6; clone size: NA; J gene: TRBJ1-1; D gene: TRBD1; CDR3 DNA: TGTGCCAGCAGATTGGGACAGAGAAAGAACACTGAAGCTTTCTTT; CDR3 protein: CASRLGQRKNTEAFF
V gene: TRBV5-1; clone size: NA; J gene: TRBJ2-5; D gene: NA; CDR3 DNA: TGCGCCAGCAGCTTGGCCCTAGGCCAAGAGACCCAGTACTTC; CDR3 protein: CASSLALGQETQYF
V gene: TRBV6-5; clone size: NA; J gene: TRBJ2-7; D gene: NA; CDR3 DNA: TGTGCCAGCAGCCCAGGGGGGTTCTACGAGCAGTACTTC; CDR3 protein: CASSPGGFYEQYF
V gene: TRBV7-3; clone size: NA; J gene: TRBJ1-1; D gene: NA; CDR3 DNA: TGTGCCAGCAGCTTAAGCTGGAGGAACACTGAAGCTTTCTTT; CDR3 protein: CASSLSWRNTEAFF
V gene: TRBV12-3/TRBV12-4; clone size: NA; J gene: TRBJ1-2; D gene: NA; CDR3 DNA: TGTGCCACCTCCGAGGGTAACTATGGCTACACCTTC; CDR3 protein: CATSEGNYGYTF
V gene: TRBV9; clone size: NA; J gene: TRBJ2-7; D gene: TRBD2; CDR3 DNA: TGTGCCAGCAGTCCAGCTGGGACTAGTTACGAGCAGTACTTC; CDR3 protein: CASSPAGTSYEQYF
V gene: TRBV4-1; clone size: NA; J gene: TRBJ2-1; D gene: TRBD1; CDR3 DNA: TGCGCCAGCAGCCAAGGAGTCGACAGGGGGCATGGGTATGAGCAGTTCTTC; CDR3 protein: CASSQGVDRGHGYEQFF
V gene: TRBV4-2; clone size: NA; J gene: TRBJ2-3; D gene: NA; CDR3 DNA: TGTGCCAGCAGCCCCTCCGGTGGGGCCTTGACGGATACGCAGTATTTT; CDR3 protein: CASSPSGGALTDTQYF
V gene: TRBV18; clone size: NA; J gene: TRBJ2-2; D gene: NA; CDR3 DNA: TGTGCCAGCTCACCACAAAGCTCGAACACCGGGGAGCTGTTTTTT; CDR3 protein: CASSPQSSNTGELFF
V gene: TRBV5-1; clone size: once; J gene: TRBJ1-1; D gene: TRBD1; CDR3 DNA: TGCGCCAGCAGCAGCACAGGGGGGGCAGCTTTCTTT; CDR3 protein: CASSSTGGAAFF
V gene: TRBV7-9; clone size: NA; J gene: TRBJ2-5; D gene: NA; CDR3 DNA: TGTGCCAGCAGCCGACTCCAAGAGACCCAGTACTTC; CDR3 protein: CASSRLQETQYF
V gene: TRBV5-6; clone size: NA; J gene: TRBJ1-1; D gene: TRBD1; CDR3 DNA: TGTGCCAGCAGCCGTTACAGGGGTACCTACCCCACTGAAGCTTTCTTT; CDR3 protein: CASSRYRGTYPTEAFF